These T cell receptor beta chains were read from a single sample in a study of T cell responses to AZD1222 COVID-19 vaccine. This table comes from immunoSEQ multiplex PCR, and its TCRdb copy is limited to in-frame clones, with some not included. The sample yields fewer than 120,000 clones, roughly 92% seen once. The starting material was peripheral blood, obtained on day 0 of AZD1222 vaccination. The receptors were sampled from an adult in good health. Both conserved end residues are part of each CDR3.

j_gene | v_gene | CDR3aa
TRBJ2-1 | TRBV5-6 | CASSWARSYNEQFF
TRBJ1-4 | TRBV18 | CASHGTGAEKLFF
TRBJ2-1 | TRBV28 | CAITRTGSSYNEQFF
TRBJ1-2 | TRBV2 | CASRNLQGYYGYTF
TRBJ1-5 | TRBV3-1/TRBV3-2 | CASSQDSTGRYSNQPQHF
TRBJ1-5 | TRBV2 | CASRGQGGLSQHF
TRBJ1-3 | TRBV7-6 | CASSLSPRTASGNTIYF
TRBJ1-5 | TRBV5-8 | CASSWGTGPSNQPQHF
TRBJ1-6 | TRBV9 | CASTIGAGDNSPLHF
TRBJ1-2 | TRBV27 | CASSTDRNYGYTF
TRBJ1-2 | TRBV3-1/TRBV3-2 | CASSQRPRGGASYGYTF
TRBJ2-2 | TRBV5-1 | CASSWTGGKGAGELFF
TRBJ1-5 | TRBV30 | CAWSPGPVSNQPQHF
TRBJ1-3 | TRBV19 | CASSIAGNSGNTIYF
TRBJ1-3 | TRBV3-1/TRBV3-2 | CASSQDGGRGYTIYF
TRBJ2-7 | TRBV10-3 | CAIAETPYEQYF
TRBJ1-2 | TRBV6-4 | CASSERQGGSGYTF
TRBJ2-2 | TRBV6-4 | CASSDSRQGPNTGELFF
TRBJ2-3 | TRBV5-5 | CASSRDPRQYF
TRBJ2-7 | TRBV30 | CAWSVLGRGFYEQYF
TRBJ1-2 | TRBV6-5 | CATIPLPQVLGGYTF
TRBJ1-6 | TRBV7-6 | CASGRPNSPLHF
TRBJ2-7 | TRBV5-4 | CASSTDSYEQYF
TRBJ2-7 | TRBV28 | CASRGTGREQYF
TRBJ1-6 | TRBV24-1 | CPPPALHF
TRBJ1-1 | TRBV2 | CASRSRENTEAFF
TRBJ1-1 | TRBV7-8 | CASSLRENTEAFF
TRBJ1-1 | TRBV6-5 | CASSLGGANTEAFF
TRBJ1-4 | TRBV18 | CASSPASNEKLFF
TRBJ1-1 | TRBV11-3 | CASSPSGYTEAFF
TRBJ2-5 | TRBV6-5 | CASSYGDKYQETQYF
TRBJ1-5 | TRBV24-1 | CATSDLRFGDTQHF
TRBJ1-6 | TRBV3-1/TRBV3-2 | CASSQDISGKYNSPLHF
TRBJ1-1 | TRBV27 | CASSLPETGQPGVMNTEAFF
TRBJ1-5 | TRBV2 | CASSGSRGNQPQHF
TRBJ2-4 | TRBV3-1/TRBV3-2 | CASSQLSGRTSGGDGAKNIQYF
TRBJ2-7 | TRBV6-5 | CASSSPRGPSYEQYF
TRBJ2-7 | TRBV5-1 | CASSLGGIRGSYEQYF
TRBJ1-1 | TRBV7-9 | CASREQGTNTEAFF
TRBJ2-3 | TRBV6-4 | CASGDQSTDTQYF
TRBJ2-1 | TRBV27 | CASSLLGGGLYNEQFF
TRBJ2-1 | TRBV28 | CASRATVTYNEQFF
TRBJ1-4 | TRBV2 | CASSRKNNEKLFF
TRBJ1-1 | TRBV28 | CASSPQGHLNTEAFF
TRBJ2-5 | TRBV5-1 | CASSQGTSGTQETQYF
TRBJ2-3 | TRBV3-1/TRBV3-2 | CASSQEPAGGGDTQYF
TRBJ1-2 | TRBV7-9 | CASSLAGVSGYTF
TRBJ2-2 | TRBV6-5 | CASRTDRVGELFF
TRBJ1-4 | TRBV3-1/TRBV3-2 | CASSQDKGTGEAKLFF
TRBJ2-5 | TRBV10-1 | CASPDRVPVQETQYF
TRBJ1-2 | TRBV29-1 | CSVENGETYGYTF
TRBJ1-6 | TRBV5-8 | CASSWDRMDLHF
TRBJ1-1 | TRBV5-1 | CASSALGGGTEAFF
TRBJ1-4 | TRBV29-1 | CSAPVGPGLELFF
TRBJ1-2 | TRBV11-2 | CATKPQGSGYTF
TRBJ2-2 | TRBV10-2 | CASLGQQNTGELFF
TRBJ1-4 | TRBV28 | CASSTGGADEKLFF